The 25 T cell receptor beta chains below all came from one sample that was sequenced in a study of blood T cell repertoires in COVID-19. The repertoire was sequenced with immunoSEQ multiplex PCR; TCRdb's copy has only in-frame clones and lacks some. The profile shows about 260,000 clones, about 88% of them singletons. The specimen was peripheral blood. The source is a man aged 55 to 70 who had recovered from COVID-19.

The chain has TRBV18 and TRBJ1-2; weak D call: TRBD1 (6 bases). Trimming cost V 4 bases and J 2 bases, with 23 bases left between them. Germline V gene data show CDR1 as KGHSH and CDR2 as LQKENI. The length of the CDR3 is 18 residues. The CDR3 DNA is TGTGCCAGCTCACGCGCGCCAGGAGGCGGCCAGGGGAACTATGGCTACACCTTC. Translation gives CASSRAPGGGQGNYGYTF.

This clone was recorded once. This chain uses TRBV6-1 with TRBJ1-4, with TRBD1 as a possible D gene (6 bases). This CDR3 has 15 amino acids. V was cut by 2 bases and J by 4 bases, with 11 bases left in between. Germline-derived CDR1 and CDR2 are MNHNS and SASEGT. As DNA, the CDR3 is TGTGCCAGCAGTGAACCGCGGGGGCATAATGAAAAACTGTTTTTT. This translates into CASSEPRGHNEKLFF.

This sequence joins TRBV4-2 and TRBJ2-1, with a possible D match to TRBD2 (5 bases). This CDR3 contains 17 residues. V was clipped by 8 bases and J by 4 bases, with 24 bases between them. CDR1 is LGHNA, CDR2 YNFKEQ, per germline. CDR3 residues: CASVDGVESAEYNEQFF. CDR3 nucleotide sequence: TGTGCCAGCGTGGACGGGGTGGAGTCAGCGGAATACAATGAGCAGTTCTTC.

This clone was seen only a few times. This chain joins TRBV7-8 and TRBJ2-5; 14 positions agree with TRBD2. CDR1 is SGHVS and CDR2 is FQNEAQ in the germline V gene. There are 17 residues in the CDR3. Germline trimming cut 1 base from V and 9 bases from J; bases unmatched to any gene: 10. CDR3 region: CASSLGGLAGGLGAQYF. The CDR3 coding sequence is TGTGCCAGCAGCTTAGGAGGACTAGCGGGGGGACTTGGGGCCCAGTACTTC.

CDR3 loop: CASRQPPGEAFF. The DNA of the CDR3 is TGTGCCAGCAGACAACCTCCGGGTGAAGCTTTCTTT. The chain uses TRBV12-3 or TRBV12-4 and TRBJ1-1, with no clear D. V gave up 6 bases and J gave up 7 bases, with 12 bases separating them. This CDR3 is 12 amino acids long.

The rearrangement uses TRBV5-6 and TRBJ1-3; D perhaps matches TRBD1 (6 bases). Trimming removed 0 bases from V and 0 bases from J, with 13 bases in between. CDR1 and CDR2 (germline): SGHDT, YYEEEE. The CDR3 extends over 17 amino acids. CDR3 sequence: CASSLEARTDSGNTIYF. The CDR3, as DNA: TGTGCCAGCAGCTTGGAGGCCCGGACAGACTCTGGAAACACCATATATTTT.

The chain carries TRBV19 and TRBJ2-2, with D maybe TRBD1 (6 bases). The germline V gene has CDR1 LNHDA and CDR2 SQIVND (reference sequence). V lost 4 bases and J lost 5, with 14 bases in between. The CDR3 length is 15 residues. The CDR3 DNA follows: TGTGCCAGTAGTAGGGGGCAGAGGCAAACCGGGGAGCTGTTTTTT. It codes for CASSRGQRQTGELFF.

CDR3 protein: CASSDRGRVYGYTF. The CDR3 region has the DNA TGTGCCAGCAGTGACAGGGGGCGCGTCTATGGCTACACCTTC. This chain connects TRBV25-1 to TRBJ1-2; 8 bases align to TRBD1. The trim removed 3 bases at V and 4 bases at J, leaving 4 bases unmatched. From germline, CDR1 is MGHDK and CDR2 SYGVNS. The CDR3 has 14 amino acids.

The J gene is TRBJ1-4, the V gene TRBV5-6; 7 bases map to TRBD1. The CDR3 spans 13 residues. Germline V gene data show CDR1 as SGHDT and CDR2 as YYEEEE. After removal of 4 bases from V and 13 bases from J, the junction contained 10 bases not matched to a gene. CDR3 nucleotide sequence: TGTGCCAGCAGCCCGGGGGACAGTTATTCACTGTTTTTT. Protein: CASSPGDSYSLFF.

The chain uses TRBV19 and TRBJ1-2, with a tentative D call TRBD1 (5 bases). The CDR3 length is 11 residues. CDR1 LNHDA and CDR2 SQIVND come from the germline V gene (reference sequence). The V end lost 8 bases, the J end lost 6 bases, and 10 bases lay between the germline ends. CDR3 residues: CASWGGNGYTF. CDR3 bases: TGTGCCAGTTGGGGGGGGAATGGCTACACCTTC. Together with reference TRBV19 and TRBJ1-2, the CDR3 gives the full variable domain: DGGITQSPKYLFRKEGQNVTLSCEQNLNHDAMYWYRQDPGQGLRLIYYSQIVNDFQKGDIAEGYSVSREKKESFPLTVTSAQKNPTAFYLCASWGGNGYTFGSGTRLTVV.

V and J are TRBV6-5 and TRBJ1-5, with D possibly matching TRBD1 (6 bases). CDR3 length equals 15 residues. Germline V lookup: CDR1 MNHEY, CDR2 SVGAGI. The ends were cut back, 6 bases at V and 0 bases at J, with 12 bases in the middle. CDR3 protein: CASRRTGNSNQPQHF. The CDR3 DNA reads TGTGCCAGCAGGCGAACAGGGAATAGCAATCAGCCCCAGCATTTT.

The chain recombines TRBV6-2 or TRBV6-3 with TRBJ2-3; TRBD2 matches 15 bases. V lost 0 bases and J lost 5; bases outside the gene matches: 9. This CDR3 contains 19 residues. Germline V lookup: CDR1 MNHEY, CDR2 SVGEGT. CDR3 in amino acids: CASSYSPGLAGGPEDTQYF. CDR3 sequence (DNA): TGTGCCAGCAGTTACTCGCCCGGACTAGCGGGGGGGCCCGAAGATACGCAGTATTTT.

This clone was seen a few times. The CDR3 DNA is TGTGCCATCAGGCGGAGGTCCCACGGGGACGAGCAGTACTTC. Translated: CAIRRRSHGDEQYF. The V and J genes are TRBV10-3 and TRBJ2-7, with D maybe TRBD2 (5 bases). Trimming removed 6 bases from V and 5 bases from J, with 17 bases in between. The CDR3 has 14 amino acids. Per germline, CDR1 ENHRY and CDR2 SYGVKD.

Only a few counts were recorded for this clone. The rearrangement joins TRBV5-1 to TRBJ2-7, with TRBD1 as a possible D gene (6 bases). The CDR3 runs 15 residues. V lost 0 bases and J 0 bases, leaving 10 bases between the germline ends. CDR1 SGHRS and CDR2 YFSETQ come from the germline V gene. CDR3 region: CASSLAGASSYEQYF. CDR3 in DNA: TGCGCCAGCAGCTTGGCAGGGGCGAGCTCCTACGAGCAGTACTTC.

V is TRBV7-2 and J is TRBJ1-2; 9 nucleotides line up with TRBD1. CDR3 length: 13 residues. CDR1 is SGHTA, CDR2 FQGNSA, per germline. V lost 7 bases, J lost 7 bases, and 7 bases stayed unmatched. The chain's CDR3 is CASTIQGASGYTF. As DNA, the CDR3 is TGTGCCAGCACCATACAGGGGGCGAGTGGCTACACCTTC.

The chain carries TRBV7-7 and TRBJ2-7; possible D gene TRBD2, 7 bases. There are 14 residues in the CDR3. With 1 base removed from V and 7 bases from J, the gap between germline ends came to 14 bases. The germline V gene encodes CDR1 SSHAT and CDR2 FNYEAQ (reference sequence). In nucleotides, the CDR3 is TGTGCCAGCAGCTTAGGTGGGGGGGCGAGGGAGCAGTACTTC. It codes for CASSLGGGAREQYF. The full variable domain, completed using reference TRBV7-7 and TRBJ2-7, is GAGVSQSPRYKVTKRGQDVTLRCDPISSHATLYWYQQALGQGPEFLTYFNYEAQPDKSGLPSDRFSAERPEGSISTLTIQRTEQRDSAMYRCASSLGGGAREQYFGPGTRLTVT.

CDR3 DNA: TGCGCCAGCAGCCAAGAAAGAGACACGTACCAAGAGACCCAGTACTTC. Protein product: CASSQERDTYQETQYF. This chain links TRBV4-1 with TRBJ2-5; D not certain. The CDR3 is 16 residues long. CDR1 is MGHRA and CDR2 is YSYEKL in the germline V gene. V was clipped by 0 bases and J by 0 bases, with 11 bases between them.

This chain joins TRBV13 and TRBJ1-3, with D possibly matching TRBD1 (5 bases). Germline V gene sequence: CDR1 PRHDT, CDR2 FYEKMQ (reference sequence). V was pared by 5 bases and J by 4 bases, with 12 bases between. CDR3 length: 14 amino acids. CDR3 sequence: CASSLQTAGNTIYF. The CDR3 nucleotides are TGTGCCAGCAGCCTACAGACAGCGGGAAACACCATATATTTT. Complete variable domain (other parts from reference TRBV13 and TRBJ1-3): AAGVIQSPRHLIKEKRETATLKCYPIPRHDTVYWYQQGPGQDPQFLISFYEKMQSDKGSIPDRFSAQQFSDYHSELNMSSLELGDSALYFCASSLQTAGNTIYFGEGSWLTVV.

The J gene is TRBJ2-7, the V gene TRBV5-1; D unclear. The germline V gene has CDR1 SGHRS and CDR2 YFSETQ. V was trimmed by 5 bases and J by 4 bases, leaving 10 bases between them. The CDR3 runs 12 residues. The CDR3 spells CASRENSYEQYF. The CDR3 DNA follows: TGCGCCAGCAGAGAGAATAGTTACGAGCAGTACTTC.

This CDR3 is CASSQGVPTTDTQYF. The DNA for the CDR3 is TGTGCCAGCAGCCAAGGGGTCCCTACCACAGATACGCAGTATTTT. The rearrangement links TRBV11-3 to TRBJ2-3, with D perhaps TRBD1 (5 bases). The germline gives CDR1 SGHNT, CDR2 YENEEA. The ends were cut back, 5 bases at V and 2 bases at J, with 14 bases in the middle. This CDR3 spans 15 amino acids.

The chain is built from TRBV11-3 and TRBJ2-5, with 11 bases aligning to TRBD2. The germline gives CDR1 SGHNT, CDR2 YENEEA. CDR3 length: 15 residues. With 4 bases clipped from V and 1 base from J, the junction kept 2 bases outside the gene matches. DNA for the CDR3: TGTGCCAGCAGCTCTAGCGGGGGGTCCCAAGAGACCCAGTACTTC. Translating it yields CASSSSGGSQETQYF.

About this clone: This sample includes further DNA sequences coding for the same CDR3. This chain links TRBV5-1 with TRBJ2-5, with D possibly matching TRBD1 (6 bases). Germline V gene data show CDR1 as SGHRS and CDR2 as YFSETQ. The CDR3 is 13 residues long. The V and J ends lost 5 bases and 0 bases respectively, with 8 bases between them. In nucleotides, the CDR3 is TGCGCCAGCAGTGGGGGCTACCAAGAGACCCAGTACTTC. Translating gives CASSGGYQETQYF.

The rearrangement joins TRBV10-2 to TRBJ2-7; possibly TRBD1 for D (6 bases). CDR3 length: 11 residues. Trimming pared 6 bases from V and 3 bases from J, leaving 6 bases between. Per the germline V gene, CDR1 is WSHSY and CDR2 is SAAADI. Written as DNA, the CDR3 is TGCGCCAGCAGACAGGGCTACGAGCAGTACTTC. This sequence encodes CASRQGYEQYF.

This chain links TRBV27 with TRBJ1-3, with no clear D. Germline V gene data show CDR1 as MNHEY and CDR2 as SMNVEV (reference sequence). The V and J ends lost 8 bases and 3 bases respectively, with 14 bases between them. The CDR3 runs 14 residues. This CDR3 reads CASRSLPLGNTIYF. The CDR3 bases are TGTGCCAGCCGCTCACTCCCCCTTGGAAACACCATATATTTT.

This clone was found once. V gene TRBV19 combines with J gene TRBJ1-1; no reliable D call. This CDR3 contains 10 residues. V dropped 10 bases and J dropped 8 bases, with 11 bases sitting between them. Germline CDR1 and CDR2: LNHDA and SQIVND (reference sequence). CDR3 amino acids: CATNAGEAFF. CDR3 nucleotides: TGTGCCACCAACGCGGGCGAAGCTTTCTTT. Full variable domain (remainder filled in from reference TRBV19 and TRBJ1-1): DGGITQSPKYLFRKEGQNVTLSCEQNLNHDAMYWYRQDPGQGLRLIYYSQIVNDFQKGDIAEGYSVSREKKESFPLTVTSAQKNPTAFYLCATNAGEAFFGQGTRLTVV.